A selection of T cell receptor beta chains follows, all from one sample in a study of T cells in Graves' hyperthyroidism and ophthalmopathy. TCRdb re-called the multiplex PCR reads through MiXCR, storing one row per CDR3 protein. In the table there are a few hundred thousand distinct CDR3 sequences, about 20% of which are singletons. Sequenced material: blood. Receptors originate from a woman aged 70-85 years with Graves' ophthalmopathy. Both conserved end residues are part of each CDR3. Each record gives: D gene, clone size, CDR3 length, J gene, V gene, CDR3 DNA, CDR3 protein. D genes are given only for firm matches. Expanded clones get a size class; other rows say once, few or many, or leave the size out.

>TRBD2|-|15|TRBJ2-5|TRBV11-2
TGTGCCAGCAGCTTAGATTGTACTAGCGTAGAGACCCAGTACTTC
CASSLDCTSVETQYF
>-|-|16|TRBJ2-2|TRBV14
TGTGCCAGCAGCCAAGAGCAGGGGATCGTCACCGGGGAGCTGTTTTTT
CASSQEQGIVTGELFF
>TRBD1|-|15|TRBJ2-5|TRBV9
TGTGCCAGCAGCGAACCCCGGGACAGTCAAGAGACCCAGTACTTC
CASSEPRDSQETQYF
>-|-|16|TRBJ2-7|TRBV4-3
TGCGCCAGCAGCCAAGATCTGGCTAGCGTAGTCTACGAGCAGTACTTC
CASSQDLASVVYEQYF
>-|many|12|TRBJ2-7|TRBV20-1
TGCAGTGCTAGAATAGGCAGGGACGAGCAGTACTTC
CSARIGRDEQYF
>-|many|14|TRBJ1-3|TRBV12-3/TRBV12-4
TGTGCCAGCAGTTTAGGAAACTCTGGAAACACCATATATTTT
CASSLGNSGNTIYF
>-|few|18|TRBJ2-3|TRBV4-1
TGCGCCAGCAGCCACGCAACCCCGACTAGGACCTTGGCAGATACGCAGTATTTT
CASSHATPTRTLADTQYF
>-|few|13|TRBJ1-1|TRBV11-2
TGTGCCAGCAGCTTAGATAGTAGCCTTGAAGCTTTCTTT
CASSLDSSLEAFF
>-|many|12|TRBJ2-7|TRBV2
TGTGCCAGCAGTGCCGATCGCTACGAGCAGTACTTC
CASSADRYEQYF
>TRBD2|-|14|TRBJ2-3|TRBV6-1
TGTGCCAGCACGACTAGCGGATCGACAGATACGCAGTATTTT
CASTTSGSTDTQYF
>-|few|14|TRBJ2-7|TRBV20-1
TGCAGTGCTTTGGACACCCGCGGATTCTACGAGCAGCACTTC
CSALDTRGFYEQHF
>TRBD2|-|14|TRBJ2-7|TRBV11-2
TGTGCCAGCAGCTGGACTAGTTTCTCCTACGAGCAGTACTTC
CASSWTSFSYEQYF
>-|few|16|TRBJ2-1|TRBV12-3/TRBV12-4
TGTGCCAGCAGTTTAGGTGGGAGAGGGGGAATGGGTGAGCAGTTCTTC
CASSLGGRGGMGEQFF
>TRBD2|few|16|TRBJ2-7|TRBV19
TGTGCCAGTAGTGGGACTAGCGGTTTGAGCTCCTACGAGCAGTACTTC
CASSGTSGLSSYEQYF
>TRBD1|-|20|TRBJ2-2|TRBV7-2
TGTGCCAGCAGCTCTCAGGGGGCCCGGAGGTGGATGGGTCAGACCGGGGAGCTGTTTTTT
CASSSQGARRWMGQTGELFF
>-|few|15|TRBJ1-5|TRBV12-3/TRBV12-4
TGTGCCAGCACCCTGGGGGGTAATGGCAATCAGCCCCAGCATTTT
CASTLGGNGNQPQHF
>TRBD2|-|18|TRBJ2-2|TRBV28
TGTGCCAGCAGTACCGGGACTAGCGGGATAAAGAACACCGGGGAGCTGTTTTTT
CASSTGTSGIKNTGELFF
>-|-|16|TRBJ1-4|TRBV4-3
TGCGCCAGCAGCCTCGGGCCTCATTCAACTAATGAAAAACTGTTTTTT
CASSLGPHSTNEKLFF
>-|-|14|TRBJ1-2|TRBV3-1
TGTGCCAGCAGCCCCCGCGGGCTTACGAATGGCTACACCTTC
CASSPRGLTNGYTF
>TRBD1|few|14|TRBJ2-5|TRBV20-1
TGCAGTGCTAGAGATGGGGGACAGGGGCAGACCCAGTACTTC
CSARDGGQGQTQYF
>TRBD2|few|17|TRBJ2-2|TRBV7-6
TGTGCCAGCAGCTTTGCACTAGCGGGGGGTTCGGACGGGGAGCTGTTTTTT
CASSFALAGGSDGELFF
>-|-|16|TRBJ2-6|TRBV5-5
TGTGCCAGCAGCTTATCAGGGAGATACAGGGCCAACGTCCTGACTTTC
CASSLSGRYRANVLTF
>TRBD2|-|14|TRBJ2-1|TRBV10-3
TGTGCCACCGCAGGAACTAGCGGGAGAGGTGAGCAGTTCTTC
CATAGTSGRGEQFF
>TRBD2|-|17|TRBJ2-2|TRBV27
TGTGCCAGCCAACCTCATATAGCGGGAGGGTCCACCGGGGAGCTGTTTTTT
CASQPHIAGGSTGELFF
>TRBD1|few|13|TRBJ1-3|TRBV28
TGTGCCAGCAGTTCGACAGGGCGAAACACCATATATTTT
CASSSTGRNTIYF
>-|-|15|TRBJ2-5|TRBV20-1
TGCAGTGTTTCGCGGGAAGGGTCGAAACAAGAGACCCAGTACTTC
CSVSREGSKQETQYF
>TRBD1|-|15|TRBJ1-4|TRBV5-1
TGCGCCAGCAGCCCATTGGGACAGGGTGCTGAAAAACTGTTTTTT
CASSPLGQGAEKLFF
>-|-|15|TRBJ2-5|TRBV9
TGTGCCAGCAGCGTAGGAGTGGCGGGTGCTGAGACCCAGTACTTC
CASSVGVAGAETQYF
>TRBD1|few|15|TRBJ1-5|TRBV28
TGTGCCAGCAGTGGCACAGGGGGTGGGAAGCAGCCCCAGCATTTT
CASSGTGGGKQPQHF
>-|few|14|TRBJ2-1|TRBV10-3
TGTGCCATCAGTGAAAACGGGGCAGGAAATGAGCAGTTCTTC
CAISENGAGNEQFF
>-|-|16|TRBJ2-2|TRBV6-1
TGTGCCAGCAGTGAGGTGCCAGGAGCGAACACCGGGGAGCTGTTTTTT
CASSEVPGANTGELFF
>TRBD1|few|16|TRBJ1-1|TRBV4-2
TGTGCCAGCAGCCCAGCACAGGGGGCCATGAACACTGAAGCTTTCTTT
CASSPAQGAMNTEAFF
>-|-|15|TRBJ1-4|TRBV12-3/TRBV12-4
TGTGCCAGCACCCGGCTGGGGGGGCCGATCGAAAAACTGTTTTTT
CASTRLGGPIEKLFF
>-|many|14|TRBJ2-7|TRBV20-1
TGCAGTGCTCCCCACGGTAGAGGATCCTACGAGCAGTACTTC
CSAPHGRGSYEQYF
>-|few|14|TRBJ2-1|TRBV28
TGTGCCAGCAGTTTATCGGCCCAGGTGGCCGAGCAGTTCTTC
CASSLSAQVAEQFF
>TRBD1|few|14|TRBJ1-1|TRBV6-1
TGTGCCAGCACCCAGCAGGGGGGTTCTGCCGAAGCTTTCTTT
CASTQQGGSAEAFF
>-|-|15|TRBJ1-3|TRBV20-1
TGCAGTGCTATCCGGACAGACTTCTCTGGAAACACCATATATTTT
CSAIRTDFSGNTIYF
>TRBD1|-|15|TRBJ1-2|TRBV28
TGTGCCAGCAGGCCGGACAGGGGTCGAGGCTATGGCTACACCTTC
CASRPDRGRGYGYTF
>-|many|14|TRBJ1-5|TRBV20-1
TGCAGTGCCCGTGAGACGGGAGGTCCTCAGCCCCAGCATTTT
CSARETGGPQPQHF
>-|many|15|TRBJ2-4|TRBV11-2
TGTGCCAGCAGCTTGACTGACCTAGCCAAAAACATTCAGTACTTC
CASSLTDLAKNIQYF
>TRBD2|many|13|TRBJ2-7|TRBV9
TGTGCCAGCAGCCAAGCGGGAGAGGGCGAGCAGTACTTC
CASSQAGEGEQYF
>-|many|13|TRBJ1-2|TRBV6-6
TGTGCCAGCAGTTACGACTCAAACTATGGCTACACCTTC
CASSYDSNYGYTF
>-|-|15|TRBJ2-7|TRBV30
TGTGCCTGGAGTCTCAGGGGCATCCCCTCCTACGAGCAGTACTTC
CAWSLRGIPSYEQYF
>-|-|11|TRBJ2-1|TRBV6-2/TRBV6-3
TGTGCCAGCAGTTACTCAACTGAGCAGTTCTTC
CASSYSTEQFF
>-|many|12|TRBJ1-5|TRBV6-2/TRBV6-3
TGTGCCAGCAGCGAGGGGGGTCAGCCCCAGCATTTT
CASSEGGQPQHF
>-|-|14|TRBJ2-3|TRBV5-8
TGTGCCAGCAGCTTGGAGACTTTCACAGATACGCAGTATTTT
CASSLETFTDTQYF